Sequencing of this TCR beta chain was carried out in a study of blood T cell repertoires in COVID-19. Trimming pared 3 bases from V and 4 bases from J, leaving 9 bases between. The CDR3 runs 14 residues. Germline CDR1 and CDR2: LNHDA and SQIVND (reference sequence). As handled by the study authors: Amplification of reference gene primers provided the estimated nucleated cell counts. Here immunoSEQ multiplex PCR was the method, and the copy in TCRdb shows in-frame clones only, minus some. V, J and clone size are those of that table, while D and trimming were read from the DNA. Of about 120,000 clones listed, about 90% were seen once; the top ten hold approximately 8%.

The specimen was peripheral blood. The rearrangement joins TRBV19 to TRBJ2-2, with no clear D. The sequence came from a man aged 65-85 years who had recovered from COVID-19. The CDR3 loop reads CASSIYSGTGELFF. The CDR3 DNA sequence: TGTGCCAGTAGTATTTACTCAGGCACCGGGGAGCTGTTTTTT.